Below, 8 T cell receptor beta chains from the same sample are listed, as sequenced in a study of human T cells and chemical hapten exposure. TCRdb passed the RACE reads through MiXCR, listing each CDR3 protein once. The sample has just over 95,000 distinct CDR3 sequences, 25% to 30% seen once. The time point was: patch test 3, about 24 weeks after DPC sensitization. The treatment here: therapeutic diphenylcyclopropenone sensitization with weekly scalp DPC. Sequencing was performed on whole blood, taken in connection with sensitization to the hapten diphenylcyclopropenone (DPC). These receptors were obtained from a man aged 35-49 years with alopecia areata. Some clones in this sample may be carry-over from other donors' samples.

The chain combines TRBV20-1 with TRBJ2-2; D is unclear. This CDR3 has 16 amino acids. CDR1 is DFQATT and CDR2 is SNEGSKA in the germline V gene (reference sequence). Trimming pared 0 bases from V and 6 bases from J, leaving 17 bases between. The CDR3 DNA sequence: TGCAGTGCTAGAGATGAGGCTAGTGTCTATCCCGGGGAGCTGTTTTTT. This translates into CSARDEASVYPGELFF.

This clonotype was observed a few times. This chain connects TRBV4-2 to TRBJ2-3; maybe TRBD2 (5 bases). The CDR3 loop spans 18 amino acids. Germline-derived CDR1 and CDR2 are LGHNA and YNFKEQ. Deletions cut 1 base from V and 0 bases from J, with 17 bases between. CDR3 loop: CASSQASFFSASTDTQYF. In DNA form, the CDR3 reads TGTGCCAGCAGCCAAGCCTCCTTTTTTAGCGCTAGCACAGATACGCAGTATTTT.

This clonotype was seen more than once but under ten times. The chain couples TRBV10-3 to TRBJ1-5, with 10 bases that match TRBD1. This CDR3 contains 16 residues. The V segment lost 10 bases and the J segment 2 bases; nucleotides outside the gene matches: 11. Germline V lookup: CDR1 ENHRY, CDR2 SYGVKD. CDR3 amino acids: CATSRDRGKGNQPQHF. In DNA form, the CDR3 reads TGTGCCACGTCCCGGGACAGGGGTAAGGGCAATCAGCCCCAGCATTTT.

Here the CDR3 DNA reads TGTGCCAGCAGTCGGGACACCCAAGAGACCCAGTACTTC. The encoded protein is CASSRDTQETQYF. The genes are TRBV6-6 and TRBJ2-5, with D maybe TRBD1 (6 bases). Trimming took 5 bases from V and 1 from J, leaving 8 bases between them. The CDR3 sequence is 13 residues long. Germline loops: CDR1 MNHNY, CDR2 SVGAGI (reference sequence).

This clonotype was observed at least ten times. The chain joins TRBV18 to TRBJ2-1; TRBD1 might be the D (6 bases). The germline V and J ends were trimmed by 6 bases and 0 bases, with 15 bases remaining between them. The V gene's germline CDR1 is KGHSH and CDR2 LQKENI. CDR3 length: 16 residues. CDR3 in DNA: TGTGCCAGCTCCCCCCCGGGGACAAGCTCCTACAATGAGCAGTTCTTC. Its translation is CASSPPGTSSYNEQFF.

There are a few counts of this clonotype. V gene TRBV29-1 combines with J gene TRBJ2-5; D gene uncertain. The V gene lost 1 base and the J gene lost 3 bases, with 6 bases spanning the gap. Germline assignment: CDR1 SQVTM and CDR2 ANQGSEA. The CDR3 sequence is 12 residues long. In DNA, the CDR3 is TGCAGCGTTGAAGTAAATGAAGAGACCCAGTACTTC. Protein sequence: CSVEVNEETQYF.

The chain combines TRBV18 with TRBJ1-6; D not certain. The CDR3 is made up of 12 amino acids. Germline lookup yields CDR1 KGHSH and CDR2 LQKENI. Trimming took off 5 bases at V and 7 bases at J, with 6 bases between the two ends. The CDR3 is CASSSINSPLHF. CDR3 sequence (DNA): TGTGCCAGCTCATCGATAAATTCACCCCTCCACTTT.

This clonotype came up a few times. CDR3 DNA: TGCAGTGCTTTCTTGCGGGACGGCGTCTACGAGCAGTACTTC. Amino acid sequence: CSAFLRDGVYEQYF. The chain uses TRBV20-1 and TRBJ2-7, with D possibly TRBD2 on 6 matching bases. Trimming pared 5 bases from V and 3 bases from J, leaving 17 bases between. This CDR3 contains 14 residues. The germline V gene has CDR1 DFQATT and CDR2 SNEGSKA (reference sequence).